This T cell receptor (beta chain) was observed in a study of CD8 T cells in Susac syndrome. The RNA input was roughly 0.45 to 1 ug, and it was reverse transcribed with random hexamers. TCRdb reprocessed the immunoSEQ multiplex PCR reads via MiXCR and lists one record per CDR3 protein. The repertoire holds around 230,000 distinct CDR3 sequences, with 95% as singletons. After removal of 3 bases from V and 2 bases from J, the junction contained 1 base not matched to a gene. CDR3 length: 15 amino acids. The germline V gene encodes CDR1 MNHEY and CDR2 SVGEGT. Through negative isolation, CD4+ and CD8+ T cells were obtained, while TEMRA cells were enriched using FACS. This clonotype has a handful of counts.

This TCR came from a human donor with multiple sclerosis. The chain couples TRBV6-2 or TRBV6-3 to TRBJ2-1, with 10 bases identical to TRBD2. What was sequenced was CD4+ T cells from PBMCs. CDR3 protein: CASSYGLAAYNEQFF. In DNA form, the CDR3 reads TGTGCCAGCAGTTATGGACTAGCGGCCTACAATGAGCAGTTCTTC.